These 27 T cell receptor beta chains were all obtained from the same sample, sequenced in a study of beta chain features in type 1 diabetes. For these TCRs, the target antigens are not known. Expressed TCRB transcripts were sequenced because the isolated RNA had all been reverse transcribed beforehand. Clones were read by immunoSEQ multiplex PCR, and TCRdb kept only the in-frame ones, dropping some. The repertoire holds more than 300,000 clones, with around 12% as singletons. Whole-study findings and limits: For Type 1 diabetes patients, all four CD4+ subsets carried TCRB CDR3s that were moderately but significantly shorter.

Sequencing was carried out using naive CD4+ T cells from blood. Receptors originate from a woman in her late teens or twenties with type 1 diabetes.

The sample holds a few counts of this clone. The chain joins TRBV2 to TRBJ1-2; possibly TRBD1 for D (5 bases). Deletions cut 6 bases from V and 8 bases from J, with 16 bases between. The germline CDR1 and CDR2 sequences are SNHLY and FYNNEI. The CDR3 is 13 amino acids. DNA for the CDR3: TGTGCCAGCAGGGAAACAGGCGACACCGGCTACACCTTC. Encoded protein: CASRETGDTGYTF.

This rearrangement joins TRBV2 to TRBJ2-6, with D unclear. This CDR3 contains 15 residues. V shed 2 bases and J shed 5 bases, with 10 bases lying between them. CDR1 is SNHLY, CDR2 FYNNEI, per germline. Written as DNA, the CDR3 is TGTGCCAGCAGTGAATTTGGGCATAGGGCCAACGTCCTGACTTTC. Its protein product is CASSEFGHRANVLTF.

The V gene is TRBV7-9, the J gene TRBJ2-2; D is perhaps TRBD2 (5 bases). This CDR3 region has 11 residues. The germline V gene encodes CDR1 SEHNR and CDR2 FQNEAQ (reference sequence). Trimming shortened V by 7 bases and J by 6 bases, and 6 bases separated the two germline ends. The CDR3 loop is CASMRAGELFF. CDR3 DNA sequence: TGTGCCAGCATGAGGGCCGGGGAGCTGTTTTTT.

J is TRBJ1-2 and V is TRBV7-2; 7 bases align to TRBD1. In germline, CDR1 is SGHTA, CDR2 FQGNSA. V was clipped by 4 bases and J by 7 bases; unmatched bases: 6. The CDR3 runs 13 residues. The CDR3, as DNA: TGTGCCAGCAGCTCGACAGGGAGTGGTGGCTACACCTTC. Translating gives CASSSTGSGGYTF.

A few counts support this clone. The V gene is TRBV29-1, the J gene TRBJ2-3; the D gene is possibly TRBD2 (5 bases). CDR3 length: 14 amino acids. V gave up 4 bases and J gave up 2 bases, with 13 bases separating them. The V gene's germline CDR1 is SQVTM and CDR2 ANQGSEA. The CDR3 DNA reads TGCAGCGTTGCCGGGGAGTCAAACACAGATACGCAGTATTTT. Amino acid sequence: CSVAGESNTDTQYF.

This chain uses TRBV5-1 with TRBJ1-1; 7 bases fit TRBD1. Germline CDR1 and CDR2: SGHRS and YFSETQ. J lost 2 bases, V lost 2 bases, and 9 bases had no gene match. The CDR3 loop spans 16 amino acids. CDR3 protein: CASSFSLPGGNTEAFF. As DNA, the CDR3 is TGCGCCAGCAGCTTCAGCCTACCAGGGGGAAACACTGAAGCTTTCTTT. Complete variable domain (other parts from reference TRBV5-1 and TRBJ1-1): KAGVTQTPRYLIKTRGQQVTLSCSPISGHRSVSWYQQTPGQGLQFLFEYFSETQRNKGNFPGRFSGRQFSNSRSEMNVSTLELGDSALYLCASSFSLPGGNTEAFFGQGTRLTVV.

The rearrangement uses TRBV29-1 and TRBJ1-2; D may be TRBD1 (5 bases). In germline, CDR1 is SQVTM, CDR2 ANQGSEA. The CDR3 covers 12 residues. V was clipped by 2 bases and J by 5 bases, with 9 bases between them. This chain's CDR3 is CSVESGGYGYTF. The CDR3 DNA sequence: TGCAGCGTTGAATCGGGGGGATATGGCTACACCTTC. Complete variable domain (other parts from reference TRBV29-1 and TRBJ1-2): SAVISQKPSRDICQRGTSLTIQCQVDSQVTMMFWYRQQPGQSLTLIATANQGSEATYESGFVIDKFPISRPNLTFSTLTVSNMSPEDSSIYLCSVESGGYGYTFGSGTRLTVV.

A few counts support this clone. Other DNA sequences in the same sample also yield this CDR3. J is TRBJ2-3 and V is TRBV29-1, with 10 positions matching TRBD1. Germline CDR1 is SQVTM and CDR2 is ANQGSEA. CDR3 length: 11 residues. The V segment lost 6 bases and the J segment 6 bases; nucleotides outside the gene matches: 0. In DNA form, the CDR3 reads TGCAGCGTGGACAGGGGGGATACGCAGTATTTT. Protein product: CSVDRGDTQYF.

The chain couples TRBV19 to TRBJ2-2, with TRBD2 matching over 11 bases. The V gene's germline CDR1 is LNHDA and CDR2 SQIVND (reference sequence). The CDR3 length is 16 residues. J gave up 6 bases and V 5 bases, and 8 bases lay outside the gene matches. The CDR3 is CASSARLAGLPGELFF. CDR3 bases: TGTGCCAGTAGTGCAAGACTAGCGGGACTCCCCGGGGAGCTGTTTTTT.

This clone was found a few times. The chain employs TRBV5-4 and TRBJ2-5; the match to TRBD2 covers 10 bases. V lost 3 bases, J lost 5 bases, and 13 bases stayed unmatched. Germline CDR1 is SGHNT and CDR2 is YYREEE (reference sequence). The CDR3 sequence is 17 residues long. This chain's CDR3 is CASSSGLRSGGAETQYF. CDR3 DNA: TGTGCCAGCAGCTCTGGGCTGAGAAGCGGGGGGGCCGAGACCCAGTACTTC.

This clone was counted between two and nine times. V and J are TRBV29-1 and TRBJ1-2, with D possibly TRBD1 on 6 matching bases. The V end was cut by 6 bases, the J end by 7 bases, with 18 bases between. The CDR3 totals 13 residues. CDR1 and CDR2 from the germline V gene are SQVTM and ANQGSEA. The CDR3 loop is CSVQNQQGGGYTF. The CDR3 coding sequence is TGCAGCGTCCAGAACCAACAGGGCGGTGGCTACACCTTC.

The chain joins TRBV9 to TRBJ2-1; D remains unclear. The CDR3 is 17 residues long. V gave up 3 bases and J gave up 1 base, with 17 bases separating them. CDR1 is SGDLS, CDR2 YYNGEE, per germline. CDR3 protein: CASSAPRRERSYNEQFF. The DNA of the CDR3 is TGTGCCAGCAGCGCCCCACGTAGAGAAAGATCCTACAATGAGCAGTTCTTC.

This clone was counted only a few times. The chain carries TRBV2 and TRBJ2-5, with 7 bases that match TRBD1. Germline V lookup: CDR1 SNHLY, CDR2 FYNNEI. The V gene end was trimmed by 5 bases and the J gene end by 3 bases; junction bases not matched to a gene: 3. The CDR3 is 13 residues long. The CDR3 region has the DNA TGTGCCAGCAGTCACGACAGGGAAGAGACCCAGTACTTC. It translates to CASSHDREETQYF.

This rearrangement joins TRBV4-3 to TRBJ1-5, with D possibly being TRBD1 (6 bases). CDR1 is LGHNA and CDR2 is YSLEER in the germline V gene. Between the trimmed V and J ends, which lost 2 bases and 7 bases, there was a span of 12 bases. The CDR3 loop spans 14 amino acids. The CDR3 nucleotides are TGCGCCAGCAGCCAATTCCAGGGGCAGCAGCCCCAGCATTTT. Translated, it gives CASSQFQGQQPQHF.

This chain joins TRBV4-3 and TRBJ2-1; D uncertain. This CDR3 spans 16 amino acids. From germline, CDR1 is LGHNA and CDR2 YSLEER. Trimming took off 0 bases at V and 0 bases at J, with 9 bases between the two ends. The CDR3 reads CASSQDFASSYNEQFF. The CDR3 coding sequence is TGCGCCAGCAGCCAAGATTTTGCGAGCTCCTACAATGAGCAGTTCTTC.

This clone was detected a few times. The rearrangement links TRBV9 to TRBJ2-1; 11 bases are a match to TRBD2. Germline lookup yields CDR1 SGDLS and CDR2 YYNGEE. CDR3 length: 14 amino acids. After removal of 5 bases from V and 7 bases from J, the junction contained 5 bases not matched to a gene. CDR3 sequence: CASSLTSGRNEQFF. CDR3 sequence (DNA): TGTGCCAGCAGTCTTACTAGCGGGAGAAATGAGCAGTTCTTC.

V usage is TRBV13 and J usage is TRBJ1-2; 7 bases align to TRBD1. Germline assignment: CDR1 PRHDT and CDR2 FYEKMQ (reference sequence). J lost 3 bases, V lost 1 base, and 5 bases had no gene match. The CDR3 has 15 amino acids. The CDR3 bases are TGTGCCAGCAGCTTAGCCCGCGACAGGGACTATGGCTACACCTTC. It specifies CASSLARDRDYGYTF.

This chain connects TRBV25-1 to TRBJ2-7; 8 bases map to TRBD2. CDR3 size: 16 residues. Germline CDR1 MGHDK, CDR2 SYGVNS. The V segment lost 4 bases and the J segment 4 bases; nucleotides outside the gene matches: 12. The CDR3 DNA is TGTGCCAGCAGTGGCCGCGGGACTAGTGGATTATACGAGCAGTACTTC. Protein sequence: CASSGRGTSGLYEQYF.

The chain uses TRBV18 and TRBJ2-1, with 13 positions matching TRBD2. Germline trimming cut 6 bases from V and 4 bases from J; bases unmatched to any gene: 3. This CDR3 is built from 15 residues. The germline V gene encodes CDR1 KGHSH and CDR2 LQKENI. CDR3 in DNA: TGTGCCAGCTCGGCGACTAGCGGGGGGTACAATGAGCAGTTCTTC. Translation gives CASSATSGGYNEQFF.

This clone was observed a few times. The J gene is TRBJ1-1, the V gene TRBV10-3; no definite D call. Germline values: CDR1 ENHRY, CDR2 SYGVKD. The CDR3 is made up of 15 amino acids. The V end lost 7 bases, the J end lost 1 base, and 16 bases lay between the germline ends. DNA of the CDR3: TGTGCCATCACCTCCGGGGATGGATCGAACACTGAAGCTTTCTTT. Residues: CAITSGDGSNTEAFF.

This clone has a handful of counts. The chain recombines TRBV5-1 with TRBJ2-7; TRBD1 is a possible D gene (6 bases). The CDR3 is 14 residues long. V was shortened by 0 bases and J by 6 bases, with 13 bases between the two germline ends. Germline CDR1 SGHRS, CDR2 YFSETQ. As DNA, the CDR3 is TGCGCCAGCAGCTTGGGTCGGGCAGGGGTCGAGCAGTACTTC. Residues: CASSLGRAGVEQYF.

This clone was counted only a few times. V and J are TRBV5-4 and TRBJ2-3; 10 nucleotides align to TRBD2. After removal of 4 bases from V and 4 bases from J, the junction contained 6 bases not matched to a gene. Per the germline V gene, CDR1 is SGHNT and CDR2 is YYREEE (reference sequence). The CDR3 totals 15 residues. The DNA of the CDR3 is TGTGCCAGCAGCCTTTGGCTAGCGGGGGCAGATACGCAGTATTTT. Residues: CASSLWLAGADTQYF.

This clone has a handful of counts. The chain carries TRBV2 and TRBJ2-1; D is unresolved. CDR1 SNHLY and CDR2 FYNNEI come from the germline V gene. The ends were cut back, 11 bases at V and 9 bases at J, with 14 bases in the middle. This CDR3 is 11 amino acids long. The CDR3 here is CAVRSLSEQFF. In DNA, the CDR3 is TGTGCCGTCCGAAGTTTGAGTGAGCAGTTCTTC.

This clone was detected a few times. CDR3 in DNA: TGTGCCAGCAGCTTCAGGGAGGCGACAGATACGCAGTATTTT. Amino acid sequence: CASSFREATDTQYF. The chain employs TRBV5-6 and TRBJ2-3, with D perhaps matching TRBD2 (6 bases). The CDR3 sequence is 14 residues long. The germline CDR1 and CDR2 sequences are SGHDT and YYEEEE. Trimming pared 2 bases from V and 3 bases from J, leaving 10 bases between.

The gene calls are TRBV7-3 and TRBJ2-3, with D possibly being TRBD2 (6 bases). Germline V lookup: CDR1 SGHTA, CDR2 FQGTGA. This CDR3 is 16 amino acids long. The V gene lost 2 bases and the J gene lost 0 bases, with 12 bases spanning the gap. CDR3 coding DNA: TGTGCCAGCAGCTTACGGGGAGGTCTGAGCACAGATACGCAGTATTTT. Translated, it gives CASSLRGGLSTDTQYF.

The CDR3 nucleotides read TGTGCCAGCTCGCGGACAGAGAACACTGAAGCTTTCTTT. Protein sequence: CASSRTENTEAFF. The chain combines TRBV18 with TRBJ1-1, with D perhaps TRBD1 (6 bases). There are 13 residues in the CDR3. Germline V lookup: CDR1 KGHSH, CDR2 LQKENI. V dropped 6 bases and J dropped 1 base, with 9 bases sitting between them. Full variable domain (rest looked up from reference TRBV18 and TRBJ1-1): NAGVMQNPRHLVRRRGQEARLRCSPMKGHSHVYWYRQLPEEGLKFMVYLQKENIIDESGMPKERFSAEFPKEGPSILRIQQVVRGDSAAYFCASSRTENTEAFFGQGTRLTVV.

The CDR3 DNA is TGCGCCAGCAGCCAAATTCAGGGACTAGCGGGAACCAATGAGCAGTTCTTC. Translation gives CASSQIQGLAGTNEQFF. The V gene is TRBV4-3, the J gene TRBJ2-1; 13 nucleotides agree with TRBD2. Germline V gene lookup returns CDR1 LGHNA and CDR2 YSLEER. The J segment lost 6 bases and the V segment lost 2 bases, leaving 7 bases of the junction unmatched. CDR3 size: 17 residues.